A single sample gave rise to the 15 T cell receptor beta chains below, sequenced in a study of blood T cell repertoires in COVID-19 (TCRdb year 2020). The method was the immunoSEQ multiplex PCR assay. TCRdb limited this immuneACCESS table to in-frame rearrangements with V and J called. A share of clones is missing; checked studies link under half to unresolved V genes, and the rest is unexplained. The sample records roughly 200,000 clones, approximately 86% of which are singletons. In total, the top ten clones hold over 2.5% of the sample. The source material was peripheral blood. The receptor set was obtained from a man aged 55 to 70 with acute or convalescent COVID-19.

This rearrangement joins TRBV6-6 to TRBJ1-5; D call uncertain. This CDR3 contains 19 residues. Trimming left V 5 bases short and J 0 bases short, with 23 bases between. The germline V gene encodes CDR1 MNHNY and CDR2 SVGAGI (reference sequence). The CDR3 sequence is CASSPREGSGPFSNQPQHF. CDR3 sequence (DNA): TGTGCCAGCAGTCCACGGGAGGGCAGTGGGCCTTTTAGCAATCAGCCCCAGCATTTT.

The V call is TRBV6-4, the J call TRBJ2-3, with 11 bases that match TRBD2. Germline assignment: CDR1 MRHNA and CDR2 SNTAGT. The trim removed 4 bases at V and 6 bases at J, leaving 6 bases unmatched. The CDR3 spans 15 residues. CDR3 sequence (DNA): TGTGCCAGCAGTGCCACTAGCGGGGGCCGGGATACGCAGTATTTT. It is translated as CASSATSGGRDTQYF.

J is TRBJ2-7 and V is TRBV27, with D unresolved. The V end was cut by 4 bases, the J end by 3 bases, with 13 bases between. Germline CDR1 is MNHEY and CDR2 is SMNVEV (reference sequence). CDR3 length: 14 amino acids. The CDR3 sequence is CASSSATESYEQYF. CDR3 nucleotide sequence: TGTGCCAGCAGTTCCGCCACCGAGAGCTACGAGCAGTACTTC.

This clone was seen once. The V and J genes are TRBV29-1 and TRBJ1-2; unclear D gene. The germline V gene has CDR1 SQVTM and CDR2 ANQGSEA. This CDR3 has 12 amino acids. V was cut by 4 bases and J by 8 bases, with 14 bases left in between. The CDR3 region has the DNA TGCAGCGTTGGGGCCAGCCTGAAAGGCTACACCTTC. This translates into CSVGASLKGYTF.

The rearrangement links TRBV7-9 to TRBJ2-2; D unresolved. The V gene's germline CDR1 is SEHNR and CDR2 FQNEAQ (reference sequence). V was shortened by 8 bases and J by 3 bases, with 7 bases between the two germline ends. The CDR3 has 12 residues. CDR3 bases: TGTGCCAGCGCCATCTACACCGGGGAGCTGTTTTTT. This sequence encodes CASAIYTGELFF.

The chain couples TRBV6-2 or TRBV6-3 to TRBJ1-5, with 10 bases that match TRBD1. V lost 5 bases to trimming and J lost 5 bases; unmatched junction nucleotides: 3. This CDR3 comprises 14 residues. CDR1 MNHEY and CDR2 SVGEGT come from the germline V gene. The CDR3 reads CASSRTGGYQPQHF. The DNA of the CDR3 is TGTGCCAGCAGTCGGACAGGGGGATATCAGCCCCAGCATTTT.

The chain employs TRBV24-1 and TRBJ1-1, with TRBD1 as a possible D gene (6 bases). V was trimmed by 4 bases and J by 9 bases, leaving 11 bases between them. CDR1 and CDR2 (germline): KGHDR, SFDVKD. The CDR3 is 12 residues long. CDR3 in DNA: TGTGCCACCAGTGACCCCGGGACAAAAGCTTTCTTT. As protein: CATSDPGTKAFF.

The chain employs TRBV6-5 and TRBJ1-1; maybe TRBD1 (5 bases). Trimming took 0 bases from V and 5 from J, leaving 13 bases between them. The germline gives CDR1 MNHEY, CDR2 SVGAGI. The length of the CDR3 is 15 residues. The chain's CDR3 is CASSYSGPRGTEAFF. DNA for the CDR3: TGTGCCAGCAGTTACTCCGGGCCCCGGGGGACTGAAGCTTTCTTT.

The genes are TRBV7-6 and TRBJ1-2; 7 positions agree with TRBD1. Unmatched junction bases numbered 15, after V lost 4 bases and J lost 7 bases. Germline lookup yields CDR1 SGHVS and CDR2 FNYEAQ. The CDR3 runs to 16 residues. In DNA form, the CDR3 reads TGTGCCAGCAGCTCCGATTCTAAGACAGGGCGGGGTGGCTACACCTTC. Translated, it gives CASSSDSKTGRGGYTF.

V is TRBV7-9 and J is TRBJ2-7; 11 bases match TRBD2. The V and J ends lost 1 base and 9 bases, in that order; junction bases with no gene match: 2. This CDR3 spans 13 amino acids. The germline CDR1 and CDR2 sequences are SEHNR and FQNEAQ (reference sequence). CDR3 protein: CASSLETSGRQYF. In DNA form, the CDR3 reads TGTGCCAGCAGCTTAGAAACTAGCGGGAGGCAGTACTTC.

A single count supports this clone. The rearrangement uses TRBV28 and TRBJ1-2; 7 bases map to TRBD1. The CDR3 consists of 14 residues. J lost 8 bases, V lost 5 bases, and 11 bases had no gene match. CDR1 MDHEN and CDR2 SYDVKM come from the germline V gene. As DNA, the CDR3 is TGTGCCAGCAGTCCCCTGGGACAGCCTGGGGGCTACACCTTC. Translated: CASSPLGQPGGYTF.

The J gene is TRBJ1-5, the V gene TRBV18; 7 bases are a match to TRBD1. With V trimmed by 5 bases and J by 4 bases, 2 bases remained unmatched. This CDR3 contains 13 residues. Germline assignment: CDR1 KGHSH and CDR2 LQKENI. This chain's CDR3 is CASSTTGNQPQHF. CDR3 in DNA: TGTGCCAGCTCAACGACAGGGAATCAGCCCCAGCATTTT. Drawing the rest from reference TRBV18 and TRBJ1-5, the complete variable domain is NAGVMQNPRHLVRRRGQEARLRCSPMKGHSHVYWYRQLPEEGLKFMVYLQKENIIDESGMPKERFSAEFPKEGPSILRIQQVVRGDSAAYFCASSTTGNQPQHFGDGTRLSIL.

The chain employs TRBV7-3 and TRBJ1-2; TRBD1 matches 7 bases. V lost 1 base and J lost 8; bases outside the gene matches: 7. CDR1 SGHTA and CDR2 FQGTGA come from the germline V gene. The CDR3 contains 14 residues. In DNA form, the CDR3 reads TGTGCCAGCAGCTTAATAGGAGGGGGCCGGGGCTACACCTTC. Translated: CASSLIGGGRGYTF.

This chain joins TRBV5-1 and TRBJ2-1; the match to TRBD2 covers 9 bases. This CDR3 region has 15 residues. Germline V gives CDR1 SGHRS, CDR2 YFSETQ. With 7 bases clipped from V and 6 bases from J, the junction kept 11 bases outside the gene matches. The DNA of the CDR3 is TGCGCCAGCCGCCCCTCAGGACTAGCGATCAATGAGCAGTTCTTC. Translating gives CASRPSGLAINEQFF. The whole variable domain, remainder taken from reference TRBV5-1 and TRBJ2-1, is KAGVTQTPRYLIKTRGQQVTLSCSPISGHRSVSWYQQTPGQGLQFLFEYFSETQRNKGNFPGRFSGRQFSNSRSEMNVSTLELGDSALYLCASRPSGLAINEQFFGPGTRLTVL.

The CDR3 DNA reads TGCGCCAGCAGCTTGGGGGAAACAGGGCCCGGGGCCAACGTCCTGACTTTC. It yields the protein CASSLGETGPGANVLTF. The chain joins TRBV5-1 to TRBJ2-6, with D tentatively TRBD1 (6 bases). Germline V gene lookup returns CDR1 SGHRS and CDR2 YFSETQ. The CDR3 runs 17 residues. The V end was cut by 0 bases, the J end by 4 bases, with 14 bases between.